These 15 T cell receptor beta chains were sequenced from one sample in a study of blood T cells in healthy people across ages. The authors ran a second PCR of roughly 6 to 12 cycles using a sample-barcoded 5' primer and a J-beta primer mix. TCRdb fed the 5' RACE reads into MiXCR, producing one record per CDR3 protein. The table shows hundreds of thousands of distinct CDR3 sequences, with under 55% occurring only once. Sequenced sample: blood. Receptors originate from an older man in good health.

This clonotype showed up many times. The chain employs TRBV4-1 and TRBJ1-2, with a possible D match to TRBD1 (5 bases). Trimming cost V 0 bases and J 13 bases, with 15 bases left between them. CDR1 and CDR2 from the germline V gene are MGHRA and YSYEKL. The CDR3 spans 13 residues. The CDR3 protein is CASSQDSLGPRTF. CDR3 coding DNA: TGCGCCAGCAGCCAAGACTCGTTGGGGCCTCGCACCTTC.

This clonotype was seen at least ten times. The rearrangement links TRBV6-6 to TRBJ1-1; TRBD1 matches 9 bases. The V and J ends lost 5 bases and 7 bases, in that order; junction bases with no gene match: 11. The CDR3 sequence is 15 residues long. CDR1 and CDR2 (germline): MNHNY, SVGAGI (reference sequence). The CDR3 DNA reads as TGTGCCAGCAGTGGCAGAGGGACAGGGTGGGTTGAAGCTTTCTTT. Its protein is CASSGRGTGWVEAFF.

Notes on this clonotype: Relative to the germline gene, one junction end is altered; a read error may explain this. The genes are TRBV5-1 and TRBJ2-5; D is undetermined. The closer fit of TRBJ2-7 to the DNA end suggests the J call may be wrong. Germline CDR1 is SGHRS and CDR2 is YFSETQ. This CDR3 contains 13 residues. The CDR3 reads CAGSLGWSDEQYF. The CDR3 coding sequence is TGCGCCGGCAGCTTGGGTTGGTCCGACGAGCAGTACTTC.

This chain connects TRBV12-3 or TRBV12-4 to TRBJ2-5, with 9 nucleotides matching TRBD2. With V trimmed by 0 bases and J by 5 bases, 4 bases remained unmatched. This CDR3 contains 15 residues. CDR3 loop: CASSLASGGSETQYF. The CDR3 nucleotides are TGTGCCAGCAGTTTAGCTAGCGGGGGATCTGAGACCCAGTACTTC.

The chain recombines TRBV7-9 with TRBJ2-3, with D uncertain. Germline V lookup: CDR1 SEHNR, CDR2 FQNEAQ (reference sequence). Deletions cut 1 base from V and 2 bases from J, with 7 bases between. This CDR3 spans 14 amino acids. The CDR3 sequence: CASSLGDFTDTQYF. In DNA form, the CDR3 reads TGTGCCAGCAGCTTAGGTGACTTCACAGATACGCAGTATTTT.

The chain combines TRBV11-3 with TRBJ2-3, with D unresolved. The CDR3 is 16 amino acids. The germline gives CDR1 SGHNT, CDR2 YENEEA. V shed 7 bases and J shed 0 bases, with 17 bases lying between them. The CDR3 spells CASNPWRETSTDTQYF. The CDR3 region has the DNA TGTGCCAGCAACCCCTGGCGTGAAACTAGCACAGATACGCAGTATTTT.

The chain is built from TRBV7-9 and TRBJ2-3; D unclear. CDR1 is SEHNR and CDR2 is FQNEAQ in the germline V gene (reference sequence). This CDR3 spans 13 amino acids. V was pared by 5 bases and J by 6 bases, with 12 bases between. The CDR3 sequence: CASSQPSRDTQYF. The DNA of the CDR3 is TGTGCCAGCAGCCAGCCGAGTCGCGATACGCAGTATTTT.

The rearrangement uses TRBV12-3 or TRBV12-4 and TRBJ2-3; D is possibly TRBD2 (6 bases). The CDR3 covers 13 residues. V shed 6 bases and J shed 10 bases, with 17 bases lying between them. CDR3 in DNA: TGTGCCAGCAGGCCAGAACTAGCTATGGCGCAGTATTTT. This translates into CASRPELAMAQYF.

The chain uses TRBV7-2 and TRBJ2-7, with D maybe TRBD2 (6 bases). Germline-derived CDR1 and CDR2 are SGHTA and FQGNSA. The CDR3 sequence is 18 residues long. V lost 1 base and J 4 bases, leaving 23 bases between the germline ends. CDR3 region: CASSLVVSGGTATYEQYF. The CDR3, as DNA: TGTGCCAGCAGCTTAGTGGTGAGTGGCGGGACTGCCACATACGAGCAGTACTTC.

This chain uses TRBV20-1 with TRBJ2-1, with 8 bases fitting TRBD2. The last part of the DNA fits TRBJ2-7 better; the J call may be wrong. The CDR3 runs 17 residues. Germline V CDR1 and CDR2: DFQATT, SNEGSKA (reference sequence). Here the CDR3 DNA reads TGCAGTGCTAGAGGGGGTAGCGGGAAACCGACCTACAATGAGCAGTACTTC. Translating gives CSARGGSGKPTYNEQYF.

V is TRBV12-5 and J is TRBJ2-3; 11 positions agree with TRBD2. The CDR3 has 16 amino acids. The J segment lost 4 bases and the V segment lost 5 bases, leaving 8 bases of the junction unmatched. Germline-derived CDR1 and CDR2 are LGHNT and FRNRAP. The CDR3 region is CASGPGLAAKPDTQYF. The DNA for the CDR3 is TGTGCTAGTGGTCCGGGACTAGCGGCAAAGCCAGATACGCAGTATTTT.

This rearrangement joins TRBV18 to TRBJ2-1, with 8 positions matching TRBD1. J lost 13 bases, V lost 0 bases, and 8 bases had no gene match. The CDR3 sequence is 14 residues long. Germline CDR1 and CDR2: KGHSH and LQKENI. In nucleotides, the CDR3 is TGTGCCAGCTCACCACCGGTCAGGGACAGGTCCCAGTTCTTC. It specifies CASSPPVRDRSQFF.

To note about this clonotype: A much bigger clone sits one base away, suggesting this may be a read error. The rearrangement uses TRBV7-9 and TRBJ2-1, with 8 positions matching TRBD1. Germline assignment: CDR1 SEHNR and CDR2 FQNEAQ (reference sequence). J was trimmed by 13 bases and V by 5 bases; bases with no gene match: 16. The CDR3 is 15 amino acids. The CDR3 coding sequence is TGTGCCAGCAGCCTAGGACAGGGAGGTACTGAGACCCAGTTCTTC. This sequence encodes CASSLGQGGTETQFF.

This clonotype has at least ten counts. This chain uses TRBV5-1 with TRBJ2-7; D is unclear. This CDR3 is built from 12 residues. V lost 4 bases, J lost 2 bases, and 7 bases lay in between. From germline, CDR1 is SGHRS and CDR2 YFSETQ. The CDR3 nucleotides are TGCGCCAGCAGCCTGCGAACCTACGAGCAGTACTTC. Its protein product is CASSLRTYEQYF. The complete variable domain, with remaining parts taken from reference TRBV5-1 and TRBJ2-7, reads KAGVTQTPRYLIKTRGQQVTLSCSPISGHRSVSWYQQTPGQGLQFLFEYFSETQRNKGNFPGRFSGRQFSNSRSEMNVSTLELGDSALYLCASSLRTYEQYFGPGTRLTVT.

This chain uses TRBV14 with TRBJ2-7; D call uncertain. Trimming left V 2 bases short and J 3 bases short, with 11 bases between. Germline V gene sequence: CDR1 SGHDN, CDR2 FVKESK. The CDR3 covers 14 residues. In DNA form, the CDR3 reads TGTGCCAGCAGCCAACGGCGACCCTGCTACGAGCAGTACTTC. Its protein product is CASSQRRPCYEQYF. Together with reference TRBV14 and TRBJ2-7, the CDR3 gives the full variable domain: EAGVTQFPSHSVIEKGQTVTLRCDPISGHDNLYWYRRVMGKEIKFLLHFVKESKQDESGMPNNRFLAERTGGTYSTLKVQPAELEDSGVYFCASSQRRPCYEQYFGPGTRLTVT.